This TCR beta chain was identified in a study of blood T cell repertoires in COVID-19. The CDR3 contains 18 residues. With 4 bases clipped from V and 3 bases from J, the junction kept 15 bases outside the gene matches. Germline CDR1 SGDLS, CDR2 YYNGEE. Per the original data handling: Reference gene primer amplification gave nucleated cell count estimates. Data came from immunoSEQ multiplex PCR; TCRdb stores just in-frame clones and leaves some out. The V and J calls and clone size are taken from that table; D and trimming were inferred from the DNA. This table has around 30,000 clones, about 90% appearing once.

The rearrangement joins TRBV9 to TRBJ1-3; 8 nucleotides agree with TRBD1. The receptor's source is a human donor with active COVID-19. The donor label of this sample is uncertain. Source material: peripheral blood. Here the CDR3 reads CASSFAPLDRGGGNTIYF. Here the CDR3 DNA reads TGTGCCAGCAGCTTTGCCCCCCTCGACAGGGGCGGTGGAAACACCATATATTTT.